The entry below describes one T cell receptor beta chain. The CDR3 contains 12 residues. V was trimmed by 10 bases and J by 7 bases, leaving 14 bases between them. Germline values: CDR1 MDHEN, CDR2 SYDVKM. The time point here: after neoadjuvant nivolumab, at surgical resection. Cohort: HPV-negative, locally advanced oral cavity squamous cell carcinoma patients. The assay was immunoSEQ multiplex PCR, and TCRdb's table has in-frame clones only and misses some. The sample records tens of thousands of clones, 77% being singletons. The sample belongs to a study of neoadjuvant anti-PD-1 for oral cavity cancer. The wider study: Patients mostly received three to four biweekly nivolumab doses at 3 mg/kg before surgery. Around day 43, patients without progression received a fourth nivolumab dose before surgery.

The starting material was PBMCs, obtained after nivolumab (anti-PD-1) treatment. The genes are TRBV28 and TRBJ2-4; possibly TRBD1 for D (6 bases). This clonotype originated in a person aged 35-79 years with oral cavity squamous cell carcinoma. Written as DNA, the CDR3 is TGTGCCACCAACAGGGTTGGGAACATTCAGTACTTC. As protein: CATNRVGNIQYF.